By share, the clone carrying this T cell receptor (beta chain) counts as large. The source of the sample is a study of tumor-infiltrating lymphocytes in oesophageal squamous cell carcinoma. TCRdb redid the calling of the PCR reads with MiXCR, one entry per CDR3 protein. Among about 14,000 distinct CDR3 sequences listed, approximately 45% were seen once. The germline V and J ends were trimmed by 7 bases and 7 bases, with 19 bases remaining between them. The germline V gene has CDR1 MNHNS and CDR2 SASEGT. The CDR3 has 14 residues. The sequence came from a male donor with esophageal squamous cell carcinoma. The rearrangement links TRBV6-1 to TRBJ1-2; TRBD1 is a possible D gene (6 bases). Sequencing was performed on blood. The CDR3 here is CASTPGRGASGYTF. CDR3 nucleotide sequence: TGTGCCAGCACCCCAGGGAGGGGGGCTTCTGGCTACACCTTC.